Presented here are 12 T cell receptor beta chains from one specimen sequenced in a study of T cells in Graves' hyperthyroidism and ophthalmopathy. Using RNA transcripts as the source, TCR beta CDR3 regions were amplified. In the first-round RT-PCR of the TCR CDR3, the HTBI primer set was used. TCRdb recomputed calls from the multiplex PCR reads with MiXCR, one row per CDR3 protein. Of 550,000 to 700,000 distinct CDR3 sequences in the sample, about 43% were seen once. The source material was peripheral blood or thyroid tissue (not recorded which). Source of these receptors: an adult woman with Graves' disease, either hyperthyroidism or ophthalmopathy (not recorded which).

J is TRBJ1-2 and V is TRBV10-3; no clear D gene. Germline V CDR1 and CDR2: ENHRY, SYGVKD. The CDR3 is made up of 15 amino acids. Trimming shortened V by 10 bases and J by 6 bases, and 24 bases separated the two germline ends. CDR3 loop: CATARLAGVEDGYTF. The CDR3 DNA sequence: TGTGCCACCGCCCGACTAGCGGGAGTGGAAGATGGCTACACCTTC.

The chain joins TRBV12-3 or TRBV12-4 to TRBJ1-1; no clear D. The CDR3 covers 16 residues. The germline V and J ends were trimmed by 6 bases and 4 bases, with 21 bases remaining between them. CDR3 residues: CASSPTPPGVGTEAFF. CDR3 bases: TGTGCCAGCAGCCCCACTCCCCCGGGAGTTGGCACTGAAGCTTTCTTT.

For the CDR3, the DNA is TGTGCCAGCAGCGGATCCCGGGCCGGCGAGCAGTACTTC. Its translation is CASSGSRAGEQYF. The chain carries TRBV9 and TRBJ2-7; the D is unclear. V was shortened by 3 bases and J by 6 bases, with 13 bases between the two germline ends. Germline V gene lookup returns CDR1 SGDLS and CDR2 YYNGEE. The CDR3 totals 13 residues.

The rearrangement links TRBV5-5 to TRBJ2-7; 7 bases fit TRBD1. The V and J ends lost 2 bases and 5 bases, in that order; junction bases with no gene match: 7. The CDR3 extends over 14 amino acids. CDR1 is SGHKS and CDR2 is YYEKEE in the germline V gene (reference sequence). CDR3 loop: CASSLHRGYNEQYF. In DNA, the CDR3 is TGTGCCAGCAGCTTACACAGGGGCTATAACGAGCAGTACTTC.

This clonotype was seen many times. The J gene is TRBJ1-2, the V gene TRBV5-1; D is ambiguous. The CDR3 loop spans 14 amino acids. CDR1 is SGHRS and CDR2 is YFSETQ in the germline V gene. Deletions cut 3 bases from V and 7 bases from J, with 16 bases between. In DNA form, the CDR3 reads TGCGCCAGCAGCTCCGGGGATGGCCCGTTTGGCTACACCTTC. Translating it yields CASSSGDGPFGYTF.

The V call is TRBV20-1, the J call TRBJ2-7; maybe TRBD1 (6 bases). The germline V gene encodes CDR1 DFQATT and CDR2 SNEGSKA (reference sequence). The V and J ends lost 1 base and 4 bases respectively, with 11 bases between them. The CDR3 covers 13 residues. The CDR3 DNA sequence: TGCAGTGCTAGAGTGGGGGCGGGTTACGAGCAGTACTTC. It encodes CSARVGAGYEQYF.

The chain has TRBV15 and TRBJ2-2; TRBD1 matches 7 bases. Per the germline V gene, CDR1 is LNHNV and CDR2 is YYDKDF (reference sequence). V shed 4 bases and J 0 bases; nucleotides not matched to a gene: 8. The CDR3 runs to 17 residues. As DNA, the CDR3 is TGTGCCACCAGCACCCCGACAGGGATGACGAACACCGGGGAGCTGTTTTTT. It encodes CATSTPTGMTNTGELFF.

The chain carries TRBV6-1 and TRBJ1-4; the D gene is possibly TRBD1 (5 bases). V shed 5 bases and J shed 9 bases, with 16 bases lying between them. The CDR3 contains 14 residues. The germline gives CDR1 MNHNS, CDR2 SASEGT. The CDR3 region is CASSSFLGPKKLFF. The CDR3 DNA reads TGTGCCAGCAGTTCTTTCCTGGGACCGAAAAAACTGTTTTTT.

Details on this clonotype: A read error may explain this, as a much larger clone is one base away. A read error is likely, as this CDR3 ends without the conserved phenylalanine or tryptophan. The chain uses TRBV5-1 and TRBJ2-5; the match to TRBD2 covers 7 bases. The germline gives CDR1 SGHRS, CDR2 YFSETQ. The CDR3 totals 14 residues. Unmatched junction bases numbered 6, after V lost 6 bases and J lost 1 base. The CDR3 here is CASTRDYLQETQYL. The CDR3 DNA sequence: TGCGCCAGCACCCGGGACTACCTCCAAGAGACCCAGTACCTC.

J is TRBJ2-7 and V is TRBV20-1; 13 bases agree with TRBD2. V lost 7 bases to trimming and J lost 5 bases; unmatched junction nucleotides: 32. CDR3 size: 22 residues. Germline-derived CDR1 and CDR2 are DFQATT and SNEGSKA (reference sequence). The CDR3 DNA is TGCAGTGTTCCAACACGGGGAAGTCCGGGACTAGCGGGACGAAGCGACGTCAACGAGCAGTACTTC. Amino acids: CSVPTRGSPGLAGRSDVNEQYF.

The chain couples TRBV7-2 to TRBJ2-7, with D perhaps matching TRBD2 (5 bases). The J call may not be correct, given that the DNA end is closer to TRBJ2-1. Germline lookup yields CDR1 SGHTA and CDR2 FQGNSA. The CDR3 is 15 residues long. CDR3 sequence reads: CASSPLRLALNEQFF. The CDR3 nucleotides read TGTGCCAGCAGCCCACTAAGGCTAGCATTAAATGAGCAGTTCTTC.

This clonotype occurred many times. V is TRBV18 and J is TRBJ1-2; D might be TRBD1 (5 bases). The CDR3 spans 12 residues. Germline V CDR1 and CDR2: KGHSH, LQKENI. V was cut by 2 bases and J by 8 bases, with 9 bases left in between. CDR3 protein: CASSPAGQGYTF. CDR3 nucleotide sequence: TGTGCCAGCTCACCAGCAGGGCAAGGCTACACCTTC. The full variable domain, in which reference TRBV18 and TRBJ1-2 provide the parts outside the CDR3, is NAGVMQNPRHLVRRRGQEARLRCSPMKGHSHVYWYRQLPEEGLKFMVYLQKENIIDESGMPKERFSAEFPKEGPSILRIQQVVRGDSAAYFCASSPAGQGYTFGSGTRLTVV.